The TCR beta chain described here comes from a study of blood T cell repertoires in COVID-19. Study details: From T cells, B-cell-depleted T cells, or PBMCs came the material, which was cDNA or gDNA.

With 4 bases clipped from V and 9 bases from J, the junction kept 11 bases outside the gene matches. Germline CDR1 and CDR2: LGHDT and YNNKEL (reference sequence). The CDR3 loop spans 15 amino acids. The repertoire was sequenced with immunoSEQ multiplex PCR; TCRdb's copy has only in-frame clones and lacks some. The data contain approximately 360,000 clones, approximately 87% of them seen just once; the ten biggest clones take up approximately 1%. Sequencing used PBMCs or T cells enriched from blood (not recorded which). The sequence derives from a young woman with acute COVID-19. The chain has TRBV3-1 (or the pseudogene TRBV3-2) and TRBJ2-2, with TRBD2 matching over 7 bases. Written as DNA, the CDR3 is TGTGCCAGCAGCCGGACTAGTGGGTCTGCATGGGAGCTGTTTTTT. Encoded protein: CASSRTSGSAWELFF.